This T cell receptor beta chain emerged from a study of blood T cell repertoires in COVID-19. Study information: Some COVID-19 samples were acute and others convalescent; all came from the United States, Italy and Spain. Sources were T cells, B-cell-depleted T cells, or PBMCs; the material itself was cDNA or gDNA.

In the original analysis: Nucleated cell counts were estimated from reference gene primer amplification. This table comes from immunoSEQ multiplex PCR, and its TCRdb copy is limited to in-frame clones, with some not included. V, J and clone size are those of that table, while D and trimming were read from the DNA. The profile shows 240,000 or so clones, about three quarters of them singletons. The germline gives CDR1 SGHNT, CDR2 YYREEE (reference sequence). J gave up 4 bases and V 4 bases, and 6 bases lay outside the gene matches. CDR3 length: 15 residues. The clonotype originates from a woman of 80 years or more with acute or convalescent COVID-19. The chain combines TRBV5-4 with TRBJ2-3, with 10 bases matching TRBD2. Sequenced: peripheral blood. DNA for the CDR3: TGTGCCAGCAGCACGGGACTAGCGAACCCAGATACGCAGTATTTT. It specifies CASSTGLANPDTQYF.